The 3 T cell receptor beta chains reported below all come from one sample, sequenced in a study of T cells in Graves' hyperthyroidism and ophthalmopathy. Researchers amplified the TCR beta CDR3 regions from RNA transcripts. The TCR CDR3 was amplified in a first-round RT-PCR using the HTBI primer set. From the multiplex PCR reads, TCRdb called clonotypes with MiXCR, one entry per CDR3 protein. The sample records over 650,000 distinct CDR3 sequences, over 15% being singletons. The material sequenced was blood. The receptors stem from a young man with Graves' hyperthyroidism.

This chain connects TRBV4-1 to TRBJ2-5; D is ambiguous. Germline loops: CDR1 MGHRA, CDR2 YSYEKL. Trimming took off 1 base at V and 6 bases at J, with 6 bases between the two ends. The CDR3 is 12 residues long. The CDR3 coding sequence is TGCGCCAGCAGCCAAGGGACGCAGACCCAGTACTTC. This codes for CASSQGTQTQYF.

This clonotype appeared a few times. The junction departs from the called germline gene at one end, perhaps through a read error. The chain couples TRBV4-1 to TRBJ2-2; TRBD2 might be the D (5 bases). Germline V lookup: CDR1 MGHRA, CDR2 YSYEKL. The length of the CDR3 is 12 residues. The CDR3 DNA reads TGCGCCAGCAGACAGAACACCGGGGAGCCGTTTTTT. This gives the protein CASRQNTGEPFF.

This clonotype was recorded a few times. The rearrangement joins TRBV3-1 to TRBJ2-7; 7 bases are a match to TRBD2. From germline, CDR1 is LGHDT and CDR2 YNNKEL (reference sequence). The V segment lost 4 bases and the J segment 5 bases; nucleotides outside the gene matches: 8. This CDR3 comprises 14 residues. The CDR3 spells CASSLPGLVHEQYF. CDR3 sequence (DNA): TGTGCCAGCAGCCTACCAGGACTAGTCCACGAGCAGTACTTC.